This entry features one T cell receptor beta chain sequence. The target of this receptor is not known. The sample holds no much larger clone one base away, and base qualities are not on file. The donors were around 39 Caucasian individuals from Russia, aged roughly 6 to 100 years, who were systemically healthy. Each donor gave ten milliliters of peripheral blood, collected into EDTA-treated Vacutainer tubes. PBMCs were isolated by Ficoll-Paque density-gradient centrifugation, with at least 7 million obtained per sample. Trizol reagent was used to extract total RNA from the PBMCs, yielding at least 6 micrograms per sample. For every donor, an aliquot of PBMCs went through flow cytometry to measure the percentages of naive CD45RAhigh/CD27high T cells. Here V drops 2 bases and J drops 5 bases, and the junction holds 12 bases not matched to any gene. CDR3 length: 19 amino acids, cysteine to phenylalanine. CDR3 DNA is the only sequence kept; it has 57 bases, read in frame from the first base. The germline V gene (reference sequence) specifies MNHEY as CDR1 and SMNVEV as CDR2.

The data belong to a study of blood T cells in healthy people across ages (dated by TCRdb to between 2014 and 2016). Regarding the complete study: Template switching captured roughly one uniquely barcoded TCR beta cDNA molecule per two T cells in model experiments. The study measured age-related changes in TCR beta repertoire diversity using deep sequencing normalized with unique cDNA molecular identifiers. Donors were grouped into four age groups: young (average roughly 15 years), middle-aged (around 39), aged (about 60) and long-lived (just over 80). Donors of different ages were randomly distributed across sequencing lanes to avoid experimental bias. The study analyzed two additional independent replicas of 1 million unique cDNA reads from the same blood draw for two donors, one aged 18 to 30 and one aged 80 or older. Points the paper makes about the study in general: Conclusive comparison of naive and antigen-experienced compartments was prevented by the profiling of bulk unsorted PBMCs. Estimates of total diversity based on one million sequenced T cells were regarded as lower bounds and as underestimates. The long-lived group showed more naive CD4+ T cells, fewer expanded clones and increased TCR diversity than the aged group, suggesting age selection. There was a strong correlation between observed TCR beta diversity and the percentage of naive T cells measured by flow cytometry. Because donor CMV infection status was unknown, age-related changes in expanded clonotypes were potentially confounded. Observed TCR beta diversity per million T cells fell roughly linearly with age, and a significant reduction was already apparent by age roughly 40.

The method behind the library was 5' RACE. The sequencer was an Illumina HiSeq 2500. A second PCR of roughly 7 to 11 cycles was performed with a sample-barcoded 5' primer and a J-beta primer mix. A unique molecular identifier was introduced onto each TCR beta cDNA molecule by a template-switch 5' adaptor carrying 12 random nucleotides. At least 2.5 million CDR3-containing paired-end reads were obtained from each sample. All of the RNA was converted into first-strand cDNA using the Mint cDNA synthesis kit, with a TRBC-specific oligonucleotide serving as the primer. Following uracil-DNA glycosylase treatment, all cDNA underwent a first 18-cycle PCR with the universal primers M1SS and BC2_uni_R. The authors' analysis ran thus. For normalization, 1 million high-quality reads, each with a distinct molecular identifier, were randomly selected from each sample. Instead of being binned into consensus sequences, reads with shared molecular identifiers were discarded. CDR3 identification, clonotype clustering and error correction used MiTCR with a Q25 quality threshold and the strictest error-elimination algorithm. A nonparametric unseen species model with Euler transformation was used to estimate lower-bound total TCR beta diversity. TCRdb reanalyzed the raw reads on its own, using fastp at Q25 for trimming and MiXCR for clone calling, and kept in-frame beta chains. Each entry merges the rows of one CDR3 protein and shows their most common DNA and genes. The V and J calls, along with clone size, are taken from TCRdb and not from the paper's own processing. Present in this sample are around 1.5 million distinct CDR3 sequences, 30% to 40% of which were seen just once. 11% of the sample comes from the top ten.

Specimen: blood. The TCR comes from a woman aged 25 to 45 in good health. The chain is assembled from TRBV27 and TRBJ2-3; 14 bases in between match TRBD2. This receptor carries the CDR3 CASSLVYLGLAGGGDTQYF. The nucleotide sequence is TGTGCCAGCAGTTTAGTCTACCTAGGACTAGCGGGGGGAGGAGATACGCAGTATTTT.